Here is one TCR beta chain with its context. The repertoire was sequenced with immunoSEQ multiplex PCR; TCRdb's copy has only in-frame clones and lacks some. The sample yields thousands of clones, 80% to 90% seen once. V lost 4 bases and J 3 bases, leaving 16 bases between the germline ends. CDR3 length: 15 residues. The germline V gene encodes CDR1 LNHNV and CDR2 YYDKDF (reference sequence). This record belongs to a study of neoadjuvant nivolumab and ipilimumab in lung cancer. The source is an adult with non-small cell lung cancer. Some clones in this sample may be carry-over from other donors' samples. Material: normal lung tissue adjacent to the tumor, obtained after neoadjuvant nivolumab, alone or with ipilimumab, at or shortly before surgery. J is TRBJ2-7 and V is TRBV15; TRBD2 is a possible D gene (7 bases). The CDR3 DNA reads TGTGCCACCAGCAACCGGGGGGCAAATCGCTACGAGCAGTACTTC. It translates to CATSNRGANRYEQYF.